This passage covers 4 T cell receptor beta chains from one sample sequenced in a study of blood T cells in healthy people across ages. Primers used in a second PCR of roughly 7 to 12 cycles were a sample-barcoded 5' primer and a J-beta primer mix. TCRdb recomputed calls from the 5' RACE reads with MiXCR, one row per CDR3 protein. The profile shows more than 650,000 distinct CDR3 sequences, about a fifth of them singletons. Material for sequencing was blood. The receptors derive from a man between 65 and 85 years old in good health.

The chain is built from TRBV6-1 and TRBJ2-5, with a possible D match to TRBD2 (6 bases). The CDR3 has 13 residues. Germline V gene data show CDR1 as MNHNS and CDR2 as SASEGT. V dropped 5 bases and J dropped 4 bases, with 11 bases sitting between them. CDR3 amino acids: CASSTGGVETQYF. Written as DNA, the CDR3 is TGTGCCAGCAGTACCGGGGGAGTAGAGACCCAGTACTTC.

This clonotype was counted between two and nine times. The chain couples TRBV5-1 to TRBJ2-2; TRBD1 agrees at 8 bases. J lost 6 bases, V lost 8 bases, and 18 bases had no gene match. Germline V gene sequence: CDR1 SGHRS, CDR2 YFSETQ. CDR3 length: 17 amino acids. The CDR3 reads CASNPWTGLSLAGELFF. DNA for the CDR3: TGCGCCAGTAACCCGTGGACAGGGTTATCTCTCGCCGGGGAGCTGTTTTTT.

This clonotype was seen only a few times. No conserved phenylalanine or tryptophan ends this CDR3, so it is likely a read error. This chain links TRBV7-9 with TRBJ2-5; 8 bases fit TRBD1. After removal of 3 bases from V and 4 bases from J, the junction contained 4 bases not matched to a gene. The CDR3 loop spans 14 amino acids. The germline gives CDR1 SEHNR, CDR2 FQNEAQ (reference sequence). The CDR3 region is CASSLGTGGETQYL. The CDR3 DNA reads as TGTGCCAGCAGCTTGGGGACAGGCGGAGAGACCCAGTACCTC.

The V and J genes are TRBV5-6 and TRBJ2-7, with TRBD2 matching over 7 bases. V gave up 1 base and J gave up 4 bases; unmatched junction bases: 5. Germline V gene data show CDR1 as SGHDT and CDR2 as YYEEEE. The CDR3 consists of 14 residues. This chain's CDR3 is CASSLYLAVYEQYV. In DNA form, the CDR3 reads TGTGCCAGCAGCTTGTACCTAGCGGTATACGAGCAGTACGTC.